These 10 T cell receptor beta chains share one sample of origin, sequenced in a study of blood T cells in healthy people across ages. Through a sample-barcoded 5' primer and a J-beta primer mix, a second PCR was run for about 6 to 11 cycles. TCRdb redid the calling of the 5' RACE reads with MiXCR, one entry per CDR3 protein. Here the sample spans more than 900,000 distinct CDR3 sequences, approximately 25% being singletons. The same sample was also studied in work on T cells of mothers and their children.

The sample was blood. The receptor source for this set is a girl aged 2 to 10 in good health.

This clonotype has just a few counts. The chain links TRBV4-2 to TRBJ2-1, with D maybe TRBD1 (5 bases). CDR1 and CDR2 from the germline V gene are LGHNA and YNFKEQ. This CDR3 region has 18 residues. Trimming removed 1 base at V and 1 base at J, with 17 bases between. CDR3 protein: CASSQVVSGMGSYNEQFF. The CDR3, as DNA: TGTGCCAGCAGCCAAGTGGTTTCAGGGATGGGGTCCTACAATGAGCAGTTCTTC.

This clonotype was detected only a few times. The chain has TRBV2 and TRBJ1-2; tentative D call: TRBD1 (5 bases). Germline CDR1 reads SNHLY; CDR2 reads FYNNEI. Trimming removed 7 bases from V and 8 bases from J, with 11 bases in between. The CDR3 is made up of 11 amino acids. CDR3 DNA sequence: TGTGCCAGCACCACAGAGGGGGGCTACACCTTC. Translating it yields CASTTEGGYTF. The full variable domain, rest sourced from reference TRBV2 and TRBJ1-2, is EPEVTQTPSHQVTQMGQEVILRCVPISNHLYFYWYRQILGQKVEFLVSFYNNEISEKSEIFDDQFSVERPDGSNFTLKIRSTKLEDSAMYFCASTTEGGYTFGSGTRLTVV.

This chain uses TRBV6-2 or TRBV6-3 with TRBJ1-5; possible D gene TRBD1, 5 bases. V was shortened by 0 bases and J by 5 bases, with 11 bases between the two germline ends. The CDR3 loop spans 15 amino acids. Germline assignment: CDR1 MNHEY and CDR2 SVGEGT. CDR3 DNA: TGTGCCAGCAGTTACTCGATTTCGGGGCATCAGCCCCAGCATTTT. This encodes CASSYSISGHQPQHF.

There are many counts of this clonotype. The rearrangement joins TRBV6-1 to TRBJ2-7, with 7 bases that match TRBD2. The CDR3 contains 16 residues. V dropped 5 bases and J dropped 2; count of bases not matched to a gene: 12. Germline loops: CDR1 MNHNS, CDR2 SASEGT. The CDR3 DNA reads TGTGCCAGCAGTACCTCAACTAGCGTGAAAACCTACGAGCAGTACTTC. It is translated as CASSTSTSVKTYEQYF.

This clonotype was detected a few times. V gene TRBV27 combines with J gene TRBJ2-3, with TRBD2 as a possible D gene (7 bases). Trimming removed 5 bases from V and 3 bases from J, with 18 bases in between. Germline CDR1 reads MNHEY; CDR2 reads SMNVEV (reference sequence). This CDR3 has 16 amino acids. The DNA for the CDR3 is TGTGCCAGCAGTCCAAAGGGGGGGAGAGCAACAGATACGCAGTATTTT. It yields the protein CASSPKGGRATDTQYF.

CDR3 loop: CASSLSRGPGELFF. In DNA form, the CDR3 reads TGTGCCAGCAGCTTAAGTCGGGGACCCGGGGAGCTGTTTTTT. This chain connects TRBV7-9 to TRBJ2-2, with D possibly called TRBD1 or TRBD2 (5 bases each). The V end lost 2 bases, the J end lost 6 bases, and 10 bases lay between the germline ends. This CDR3 is built from 14 residues. Germline V gives CDR1 SEHNR, CDR2 FQNEAQ (reference sequence).

There are a few counts of this clonotype. CDR3 in DNA: TGTGCTAGTGGCCCTCCTTCATGGGAGGGAAATGAAAAACTGTTTTTT. It specifies CASGPPSWEGNEKLFF. This chain connects TRBV12-5 to TRBJ1-4, with D unresolved. The V gene's germline CDR1 is LGHNT and CDR2 FRNRAP. The CDR3 is 16 residues long. V lost 6 bases and J lost 5, with 19 bases in between.

This clonotype was seen just once. The rearrangement uses TRBV7-8 and TRBJ2-7; 9 bases agree with TRBD1. Germline V CDR1 and CDR2: SGHVS, FQNEAQ. This CDR3 is 15 amino acids long. J gave up 4 bases and V 4 bases, and 8 bases lay outside the gene matches. Written as DNA, the CDR3 is TGTGCCAGCAGCTCAGGGACAGGGTGGATATACGAGCAGTACTTC. Translation: CASSSGTGWIYEQYF.

V gene TRBV6-1 combines with J gene TRBJ2-3; D is uncertain. Trimming removed 7 bases at V and 0 bases at J, with 14 bases between. In germline, CDR1 is MNHNS, CDR2 SASEGT. The CDR3 loop spans 15 amino acids. In DNA, the CDR3 is TGTGCCAGCACGAAACAATATCCCAGCACAGATACGCAGTATTTT. Its protein is CASTKQYPSTDTQYF.

The chain joins TRBV19 to TRBJ1-4, with 11 bases lining up with TRBD1. V trimming: 4 bases; J trimming: 8 bases; junction bases outside the gene matches: 6. The CDR3 runs to 15 residues. The germline gives CDR1 LNHDA, CDR2 SQIVND (reference sequence). The CDR3 reads CASSTGQGAVEKLFF. The CDR3 coding sequence is TGTGCCAGTAGTACAGGACAGGGGGCGGTCGAAAAACTGTTTTTT.